The rows below give T cell receptor beta chains drawn from one sample of a study of blood T cells in healthy people across ages. TCRdb fed the 5' RACE reads into MiXCR, producing one record per CDR3 protein. The repertoire holds 1.5 million to 2 million distinct CDR3 sequences, about 50% seen once, with approximately 2.1% in the top ten. The specimen was blood. These receptors were obtained from a woman aged 40 to 50 in good health. Each CDR3 is given with its conserved first and last residue. D genes are given only for firm matches. Some rows have no size entry. The others give once, few or many, or a class for an expanded clone.

V gene	J gene	D gene	clone size	CDR3 DNA	CDR3 protein
TRBV7-2	TRBJ1-5	-	few	TGTGCTAGCAGCTTAGTCAGCACAGCCGGCGGTCAGCCCCAGCATTTT	CASSLVSTAGGQPQHF
TRBV12-3/TRBV12-4	TRBJ2-1	-	-	TGTGCCAGCACCTCCCGGCATGAGAACTACAATGAGCAGTTCTTC	CASTSRHENYNEQFF
TRBV9	TRBJ2-6	-	few	TGTGCCAGCACCTCCGACATATACTTCTCTGGGGCCAACGTCCTGACTTTC	CASTSDIYFSGANVLTF
TRBV5-4	TRBJ2-7	-	-	TGTGCCGGCAGCTTGGCGCAGGGGAACGAGCAGTACTTC	CAGSLAQGNEQYF
TRBV7-2	TRBJ2-1	-	few	TGTGCCAGCAGCTTAGGAGAGGGGAATGAGCAGTTCTTC	CASSLGEGNEQFF
TRBV5-6	TRBJ2-5	-	-	TGTGCCAGCAGCTTTTACAAACAGCAACTTCAAGAGACCCAGTACTTC	CASSFYKQQLQETQYF
TRBV7-2	TRBJ2-1	-	-	TGTGCCAGCAGCTTAGTCTCCGGACTAGGGGGGATCAATGAGCAGTTCTTC	CASSLVSGLGGINEQFF
TRBV7-2	TRBJ1-1	-	few	TGTGCCAGCAGCGGCCCAGGGTGGGGCACTGAAGCTTTCTTT	CASSGPGWGTEAFF
TRBV4-2	TRBJ1-1	-	once	TGTGCCAGCAGCCAAGTAGGGCAGAACACTGAAGCTTTCTTT	CASSQVGQNTEAFF
TRBV2	TRBJ1-2	-	-	TGTGCCAGCAGTGCGGACAGCTTTTATGGCTACACCTTC	CASSADSFYGYTF
TRBV5-1	TRBJ2-7	TRBD2	-	TGCGCCAGCAGCTTGAGCCTAGCGGGGCAAGAGCAGTACTTC	CASSLSLAGQEQYF
TRBV25-1	TRBJ2-5	TRBD1	few	TGTGCCAGCAGTGAGCCCGGACAGGGCATGGCCCAGTACTTC	CASSEPGQGMAQYF
TRBV5-6	TRBJ2-2	TRBD1	-	TGTGCCAGCAGCTTGTTAGGGGGCGACGACACCGGGGAGCTGTTTTTT	CASSLLGGDDTGELFF
TRBV19	TRBJ2-6	-	-	TGTGCCAGTAGTATGAGCTCTGGGGCCAACGTCCTGACTTTC	CASSMSSGANVLTF
TRBV5-5	TRBJ2-5	TRBD2	-	TGTGCCAGCAGCTATACAGGACTAGCGGGGGGGCAAGAGACCCAGTACTTC	CASSYTGLAGGQETQYF
TRBV6-1	TRBJ2-7	TRBD1	-	TGTGCCAGCAGTGATCCTGGGGACAGGGTCTACGAGCAGTACTTC	CASSDPGDRVYEQYF
TRBV3-1	TRBJ2-1	-	-	TGTGCCAGCAGCTATACCGGGGGATACTACAATGAGCAGTTCTTC	CASSYTGGYYNEQFF
TRBV29-1	TRBJ2-1	TRBD1	few	TGCAGCGTCACAGGGGCCATCTCCTACAATGAGCAGTTCTTC	CSVTGAISYNEQFF
TRBV7-2	TRBJ2-7	-	few	TGTGCCAGCAGCATTGTCGGCCGAAGCTACGAGCAGTACTTC	CASSIVGRSYEQYF